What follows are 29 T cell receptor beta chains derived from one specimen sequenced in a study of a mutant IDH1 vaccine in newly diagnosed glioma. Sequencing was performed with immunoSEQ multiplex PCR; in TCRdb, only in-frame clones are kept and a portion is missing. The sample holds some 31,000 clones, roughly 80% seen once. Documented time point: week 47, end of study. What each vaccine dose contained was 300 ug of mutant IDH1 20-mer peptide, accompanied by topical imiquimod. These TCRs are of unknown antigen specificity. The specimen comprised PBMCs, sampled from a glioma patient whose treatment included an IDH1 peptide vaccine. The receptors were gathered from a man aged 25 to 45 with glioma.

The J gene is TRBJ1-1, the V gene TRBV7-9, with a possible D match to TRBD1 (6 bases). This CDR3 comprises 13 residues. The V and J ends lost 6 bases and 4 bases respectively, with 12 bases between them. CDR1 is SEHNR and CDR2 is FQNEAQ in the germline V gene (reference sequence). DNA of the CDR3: TGTGCCAGCAGAAGTGGACAGCTCACTGAAGCTTTCTTT. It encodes CASRSGQLTEAFF. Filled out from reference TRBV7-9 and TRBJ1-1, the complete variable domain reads DTGVSQNPRHKITKRGQNVTFRCDPISEHNRLYWYRQTLGQGPEFLTYFQNEAQLEKSRLLSDRFSAERPKGSFSTLEIQRTEQGDSAMYLCASRSGQLTEAFFGQGTRLTVV.

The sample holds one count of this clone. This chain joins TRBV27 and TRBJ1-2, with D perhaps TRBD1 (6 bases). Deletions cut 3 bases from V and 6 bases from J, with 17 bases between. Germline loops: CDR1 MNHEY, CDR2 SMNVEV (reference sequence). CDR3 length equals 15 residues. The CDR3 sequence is CASSFVMGAEDGYTF. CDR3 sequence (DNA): TGTGCCAGCAGTTTTGTCATGGGGGCAGAGGATGGCTACACCTTC.

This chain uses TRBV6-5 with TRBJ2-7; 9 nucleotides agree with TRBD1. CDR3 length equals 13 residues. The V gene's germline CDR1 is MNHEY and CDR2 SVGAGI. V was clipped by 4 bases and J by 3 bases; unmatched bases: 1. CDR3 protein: CASSLDRGYEQYF. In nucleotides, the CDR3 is TGTGCCAGCAGTTTGGACAGGGGCTACGAGCAGTACTTC.

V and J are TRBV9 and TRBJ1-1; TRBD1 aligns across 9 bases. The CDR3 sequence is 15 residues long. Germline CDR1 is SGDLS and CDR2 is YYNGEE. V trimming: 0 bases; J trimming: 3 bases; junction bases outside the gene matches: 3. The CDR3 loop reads CASSVVTGGDTEAFF. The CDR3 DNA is TGTGCCAGCAGCGTAGTGACAGGGGGTGACACTGAAGCTTTCTTT.

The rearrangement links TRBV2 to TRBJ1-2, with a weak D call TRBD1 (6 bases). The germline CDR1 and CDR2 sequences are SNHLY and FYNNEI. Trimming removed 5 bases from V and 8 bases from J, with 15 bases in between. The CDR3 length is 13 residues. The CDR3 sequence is CASSLMGGEGYTF. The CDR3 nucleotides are TGTGCCAGCAGTTTAATGGGGGGCGAAGGCTACACCTTC.

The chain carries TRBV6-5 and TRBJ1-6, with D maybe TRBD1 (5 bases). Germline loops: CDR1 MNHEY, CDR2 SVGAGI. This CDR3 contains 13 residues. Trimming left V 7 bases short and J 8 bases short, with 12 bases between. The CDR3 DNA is TGTGCCAGCATGGACGGGACGGATTCACCCCTCCACTTT. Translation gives CASMDGTDSPLHF.

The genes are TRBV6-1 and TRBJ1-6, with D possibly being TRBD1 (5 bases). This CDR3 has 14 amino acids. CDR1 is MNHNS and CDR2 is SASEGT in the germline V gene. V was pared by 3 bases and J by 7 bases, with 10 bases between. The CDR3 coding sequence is TGTGCCAGCAGTGACAGGGCTGGGAATTCACCCCTCCACTTT. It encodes CASSDRAGNSPLHF.

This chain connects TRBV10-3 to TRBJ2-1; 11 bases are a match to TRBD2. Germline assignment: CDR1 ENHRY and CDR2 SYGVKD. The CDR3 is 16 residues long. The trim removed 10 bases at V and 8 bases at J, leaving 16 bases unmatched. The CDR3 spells CATAVAGGIAGDEQFF. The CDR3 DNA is TGTGCCACCGCTGTAGCGGGGGGGATAGCAGGGGATGAGCAGTTCTTC.

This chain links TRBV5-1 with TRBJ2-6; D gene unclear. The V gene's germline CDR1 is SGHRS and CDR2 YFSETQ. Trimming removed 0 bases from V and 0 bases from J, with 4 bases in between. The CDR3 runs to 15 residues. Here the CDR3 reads CASSLGGSGANVLTF. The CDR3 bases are TGCGCCAGCAGCTTGGGAGGCTCTGGGGCCAACGTCCTGACTTTC.

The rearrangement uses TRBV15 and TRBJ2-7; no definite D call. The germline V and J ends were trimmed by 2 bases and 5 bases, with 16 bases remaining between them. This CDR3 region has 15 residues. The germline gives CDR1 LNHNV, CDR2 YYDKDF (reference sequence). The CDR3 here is CATSRSGSVENEQYF. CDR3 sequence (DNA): TGTGCCACCAGCAGATCCGGGTCCGTGGAAAACGAGCAGTACTTC.

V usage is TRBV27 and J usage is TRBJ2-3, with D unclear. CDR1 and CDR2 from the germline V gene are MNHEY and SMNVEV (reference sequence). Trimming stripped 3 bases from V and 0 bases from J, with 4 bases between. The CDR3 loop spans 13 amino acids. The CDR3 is CASSFSSTDTQYF. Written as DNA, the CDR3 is TGTGCCAGCAGTTTCTCTAGCACAGATACGCAGTATTTT.

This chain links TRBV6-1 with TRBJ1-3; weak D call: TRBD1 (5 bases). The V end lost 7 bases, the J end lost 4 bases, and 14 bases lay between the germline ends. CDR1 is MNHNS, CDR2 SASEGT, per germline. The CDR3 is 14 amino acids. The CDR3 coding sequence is TGTGCCAGCAATGAGGGGTCCTACGGAAACACCATATATTTT. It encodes CASNEGSYGNTIYF.

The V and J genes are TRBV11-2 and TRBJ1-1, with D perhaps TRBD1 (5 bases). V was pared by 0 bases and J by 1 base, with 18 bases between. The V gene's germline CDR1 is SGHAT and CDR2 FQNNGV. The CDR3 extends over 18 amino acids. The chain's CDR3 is CASSLEAGLLQTNTEAFF. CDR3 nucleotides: TGTGCCAGCAGCTTAGAGGCGGGACTTCTCCAAACGAACACTGAAGCTTTCTTT.

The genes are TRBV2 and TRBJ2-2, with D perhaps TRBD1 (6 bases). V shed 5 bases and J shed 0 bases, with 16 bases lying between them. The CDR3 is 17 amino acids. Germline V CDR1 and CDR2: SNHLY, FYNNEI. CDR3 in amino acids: CASSTLPDRANTGELFF. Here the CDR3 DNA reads TGTGCCAGCAGTACTCTTCCGGACAGAGCGAACACCGGGGAGCTGTTTTTT.

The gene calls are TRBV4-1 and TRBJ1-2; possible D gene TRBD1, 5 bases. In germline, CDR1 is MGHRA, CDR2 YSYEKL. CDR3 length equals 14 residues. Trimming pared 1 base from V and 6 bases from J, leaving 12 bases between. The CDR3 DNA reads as TGCGCCAGCAGCCAAGTGGGACTTACTAATGGCTACACCTTC. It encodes CASSQVGLTNGYTF.

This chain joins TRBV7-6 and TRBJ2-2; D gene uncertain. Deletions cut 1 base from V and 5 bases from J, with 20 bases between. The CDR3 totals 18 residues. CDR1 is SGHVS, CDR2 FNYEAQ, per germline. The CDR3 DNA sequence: TGTGCCAGCAGCTTAGGGTTAACAAAACTACATGGGACCGGGGAGCTGTTTTTT. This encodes CASSLGLTKLHGTGELFF.

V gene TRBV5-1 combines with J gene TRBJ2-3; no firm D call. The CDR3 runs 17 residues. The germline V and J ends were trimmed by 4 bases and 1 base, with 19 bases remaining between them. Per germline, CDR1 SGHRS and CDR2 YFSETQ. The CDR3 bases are TGCGCCAGCAGCGGGGTGGGATTCACCCGTGGCACAGATACGCAGTATTTT. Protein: CASSGVGFTRGTDTQYF.

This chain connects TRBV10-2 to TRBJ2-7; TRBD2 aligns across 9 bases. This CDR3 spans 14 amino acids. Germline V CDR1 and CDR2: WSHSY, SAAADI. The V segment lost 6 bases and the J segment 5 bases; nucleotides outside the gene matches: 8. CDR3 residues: CASSPSGTLNEQYF. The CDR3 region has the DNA TGCGCCAGCAGCCCTAGCGGGACCCTCAACGAGCAGTACTTC.

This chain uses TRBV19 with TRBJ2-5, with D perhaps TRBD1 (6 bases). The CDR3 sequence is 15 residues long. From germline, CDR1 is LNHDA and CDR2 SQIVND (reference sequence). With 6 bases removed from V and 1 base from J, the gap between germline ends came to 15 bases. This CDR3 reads CASSYGQLVQETQYF. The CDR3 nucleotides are TGTGCCAGTAGCTACGGACAGCTAGTCCAAGAGACCCAGTACTTC. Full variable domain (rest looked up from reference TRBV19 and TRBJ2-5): DGGITQSPKYLFRKEGQNVTLSCEQNLNHDAMYWYRQDPGQGLRLIYYSQIVNDFQKGDIAEGYSVSREKKESFPLTVTSAQKNPTAFYLCASSYGQLVQETQYFGPGTRLLVL.

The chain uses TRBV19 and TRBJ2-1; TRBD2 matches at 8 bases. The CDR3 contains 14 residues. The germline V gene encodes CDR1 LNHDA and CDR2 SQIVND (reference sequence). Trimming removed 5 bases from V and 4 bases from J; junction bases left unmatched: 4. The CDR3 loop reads CASSLGGAYNEQFF. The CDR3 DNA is TGTGCCAGTAGTCTCGGGGGGGCGTACAATGAGCAGTTCTTC.

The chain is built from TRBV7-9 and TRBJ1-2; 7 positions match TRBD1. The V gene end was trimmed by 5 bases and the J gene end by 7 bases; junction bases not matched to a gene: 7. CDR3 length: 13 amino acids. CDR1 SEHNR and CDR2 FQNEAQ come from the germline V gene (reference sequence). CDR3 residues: CASSTEQGSGYTF. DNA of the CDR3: TGTGCCAGCAGCACCGAACAGGGGTCTGGCTACACCTTC.

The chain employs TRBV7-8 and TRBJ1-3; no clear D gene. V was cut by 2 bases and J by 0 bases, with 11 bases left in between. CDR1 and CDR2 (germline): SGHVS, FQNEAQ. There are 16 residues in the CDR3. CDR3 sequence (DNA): TGTGCCAGCAGCTTATCTGTATCAGGCTCTGGAAACACCATATATTTT. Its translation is CASSLSVSGSGNTIYF.

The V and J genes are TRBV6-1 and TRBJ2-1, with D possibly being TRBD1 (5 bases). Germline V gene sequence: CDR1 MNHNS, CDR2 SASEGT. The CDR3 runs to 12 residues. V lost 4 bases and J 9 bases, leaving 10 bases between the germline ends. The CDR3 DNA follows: TGTGCCAGCAGTGCAGGGATCGGTGAGCAGTTCTTC. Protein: CASSAGIGEQFF.

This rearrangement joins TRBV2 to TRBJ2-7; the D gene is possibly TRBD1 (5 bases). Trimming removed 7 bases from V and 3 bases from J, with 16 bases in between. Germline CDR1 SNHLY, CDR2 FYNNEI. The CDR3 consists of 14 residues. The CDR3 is CASTDSLWGYEQYF. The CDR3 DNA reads TGTGCCAGCACCGACAGTCTCTGGGGCTACGAGCAGTACTTC.

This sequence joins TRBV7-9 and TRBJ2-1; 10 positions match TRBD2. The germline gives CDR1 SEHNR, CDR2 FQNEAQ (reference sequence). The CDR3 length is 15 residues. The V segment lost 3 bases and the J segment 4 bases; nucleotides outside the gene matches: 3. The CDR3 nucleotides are TGTGCCAGCAGCTTCGGGACTAGCGCTTACAATGAGCAGTTCTTC. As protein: CASSFGTSAYNEQFF.

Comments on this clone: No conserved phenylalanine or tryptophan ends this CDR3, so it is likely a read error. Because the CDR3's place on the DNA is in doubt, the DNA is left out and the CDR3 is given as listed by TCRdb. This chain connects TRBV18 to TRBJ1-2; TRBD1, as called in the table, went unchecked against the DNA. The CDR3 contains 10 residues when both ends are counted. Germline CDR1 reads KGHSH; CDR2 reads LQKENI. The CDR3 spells CASSRPGGAG.

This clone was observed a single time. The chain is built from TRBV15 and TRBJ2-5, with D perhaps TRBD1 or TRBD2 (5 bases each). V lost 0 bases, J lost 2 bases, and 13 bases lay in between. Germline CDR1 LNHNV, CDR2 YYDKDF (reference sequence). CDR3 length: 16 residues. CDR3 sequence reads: CATSRDYGAIQETQYF. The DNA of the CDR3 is TGTGCCACCAGCAGAGACTACGGGGCTATACAAGAGACCCAGTACTTC.

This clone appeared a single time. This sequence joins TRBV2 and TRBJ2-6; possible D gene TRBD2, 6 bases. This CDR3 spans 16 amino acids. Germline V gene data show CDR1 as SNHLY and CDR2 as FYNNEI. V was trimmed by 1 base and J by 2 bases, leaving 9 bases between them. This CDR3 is CASSEDSGAGANVLTF. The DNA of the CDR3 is TGTGCCAGCAGTGAAGATTCGGGGGCTGGGGCCAACGTCCTGACTTTC.

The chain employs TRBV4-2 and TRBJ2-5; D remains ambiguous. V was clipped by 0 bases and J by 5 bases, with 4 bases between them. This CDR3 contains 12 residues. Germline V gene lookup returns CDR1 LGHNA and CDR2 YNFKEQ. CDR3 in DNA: TGTGCCAGCAGCCAAGACCGGGAGACCCAGTACTTC. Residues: CASSQDRETQYF.